The sequence of this T cell receptor (beta chain) was determined in a study of T cell responses to AZD1222 COVID-19 vaccine. The CDR3 runs 12 residues. V lost 4 bases and J lost 14; bases outside the gene matches: 4. CDR1 and CDR2 (germline): SNHLY, FYNNEI. The repertoire was sequenced with immunoSEQ multiplex PCR; TCRdb's copy has only in-frame clones and lacks some. Here the sample spans about 120,000 clones, around 92% being singletons. The source was peripheral blood, collected on day 0 of AZD1222 vaccination. The chain links TRBV2 to TRBJ1-4; 10 bases align to TRBD1. The receptor comes from an adult in good health. In nucleotides, the CDR3 is TGTGCCAGCAGTGGACAGGGGGCATGGCTGTTTTTT. Residues: CASSGQGAWLFF.